These T cell receptor beta chains were read from a single sample in a study of cytomegalovirus exposure and HLA in healthy donors. TCRdb's table, derived via immunoSEQ multiplex PCR, lists solely in-frame clones and lacks some. The sample has 150,000 to 200,000 clones, roughly 80% seen once; the top ten hold 11%. Sequenced input: PBMCs. The receptors were sampled from a man in his late teens or twenties in good health and CMV-seropositive. Each CDR3 is given with its conserved first and last residue. The D gene is left open where the match is weak. Only some rows state a clone size, as once, few, many or a class for expanded clones.

clone_size,d_call,j_call,cdr3_length,v_call,cdr3_aa,cdr3_nt
-,TRBD1,TRBJ1-4,17,TRBV5-1,CASSLESSGQTNEKLFF,TGCGCCAGCAGCTTGGAATCATCGGGACAGACTAATGAAAAACTGTTTTTT
once,-,TRBJ2-7,13,TRBV5-1,CASSLEEVHEQYF,TGCGCCAGCAGCTTGGAGGAGGTCCACGAGCAGTACTTC
few,TRBD1,TRBJ2-1,15,TRBV11-3,CASSYGQGTYNEQFF,TGTGCCAGCAGCTACGGACAGGGAACTTACAATGAGCAGTTCTTC
-,-,TRBJ2-3,12,TRBV29-1,CSVNTEGGTQYF,TGCAGCGTCAACACTGAGGGAGGTACGCAGTATTTT
-,-,TRBJ1-1,16,TRBV30,CAWSKQSGTTLTEAFF,TGTGCCTGGAGTAAGCAATCCGGGACAACTCTCACGGAAGCTTTCTTT
once,-,TRBJ1-2,14,TRBV7-2,CASSLDWGVYGYTF,TGTGCCAGCAGCTTAGACTGGGGGGTATATGGCTACACCTTC
-,-,TRBJ1-3,16,TRBV4-1,CASSQDRHPSGNTIYF,TGCGCCAGCAGCCAAGATCGACACCCCTCTGGAAACACCATATATTTT
-,TRBD1,TRBJ1-2,16,TRBV19,CASSDLDRGRNYGYTF,TGTGCCAGTAGTGACCTAGACAGGGGGCGAAACTATGGCTACACCTTC
-,TRBD1,TRBJ2-1,16,TRBV4-2,CASSQVGDSSYNEQFF,TGTGCCAGCAGCCAAGTTGGGGACAGCTCCTACAATGAGCAGTTCTTC
-,TRBD1,TRBJ1-2,15,TRBV11-2,CASSFSPGTGKSYTF,TGTGCCAGCAGTTTTTCTCCCGGGACAGGGAAGAGCTACACCTTC
-,TRBD1,TRBJ1-1,14,TRBV6-5,CASRRTGRNTEAFF,TGTGCCAGCAGGCGGACAGGACGGAACACTGAAGCTTTCTTT
-,-,TRBJ1-5,19,TRBV28,CASSPLRTAIRYSNQPQHF,TGTGCCAGCAGTCCCCTCCGGACAGCAATAAGGTATAGCAATCAGCCCCAGCATTTT
-,-,TRBJ2-7,14,TRBV30,CAWSRKGDLYEQYF,TGTGCCTGGAGTCGTAAGGGGGACCTTTACGAGCAGTACTTC
-,-,TRBJ2-7,15,TRBV6-5,CASSYSAGLSYEQYF,TGTGCCAGCAGTTACTCGGCGGGCCTCTCCTACGAGCAGTACTTC
-,TRBD2,TRBJ2-5,16,TRBV7-9,CSSSLATSGIWETQYF,TGTTCCAGCAGCTTAGCGACTAGCGGGATTTGGGAGACCCAGTACTTC
-,-,TRBJ1-3,15,TRBV18,CASSPGTASGNTIYF,TGTGCCAGCTCACCAGGGACTGCCTCTGGAAACACCATATATTTT
-,TRBD2,TRBJ2-7,16,TRBV28,CASSLLWRGSSYEQYF,TGTGCCAGCAGTTTATTGTGGCGGGGGAGCTCCTACGAGCAGTACTTC
-,-,TRBJ1-1,14,TRBV19,CASRLRGENTEAFF,TGTGCCAGTCGCCTAAGGGGTGAGAACACTGAAGCTTTCTTT
-,-,TRBJ1-5,18,TRBV12-5,CASGLVIGARYSNQPQHF,TGTGCTAGTGGTTTGGTAATTGGGGCCCGATATAGCAATCAGCCCCAGCATTTT
-,TRBD1,TRBJ2-7,13,TRBV18,CASSPDRVYEQYF,TGTGCCAGCTCACCGGACAGGGTCTACGAGCAGTACTTC
-,-,TRBJ2-7,12,TRBV10-3,CAISKDYYEQYF,TGTGCCATCAGCAAAGACTACTACGAGCAGTACTTC
-,-,TRBJ2-5,15,TRBV2,CASSDTSGFAETQYF,TGTGCCAGCAGTGACACCTCAGGGTTTGCAGAGACCCAGTACTTC
-,-,TRBJ2-7,18,TRBV5-1,CASSLIPDPLGTQGVQYF,TGCGCCAGCAGCTTGATTCCGGACCCCTTAGGGACACAAGGGGTGCAGTACTTC
-,-,TRBJ2-3,16,TRBV6-1,CASSESVLPPRDTQYF,TGTGCCAGCAGTGAATCGGTACTCCCTCCGCGGGATACGCAGTATTTT
-,TRBD1,TRBJ2-2,13,TRBV10-1,CASSSDRAGELFF,TGCGCCAGCAGTTCTGACAGGGCCGGGGAGCTGTTTTTT